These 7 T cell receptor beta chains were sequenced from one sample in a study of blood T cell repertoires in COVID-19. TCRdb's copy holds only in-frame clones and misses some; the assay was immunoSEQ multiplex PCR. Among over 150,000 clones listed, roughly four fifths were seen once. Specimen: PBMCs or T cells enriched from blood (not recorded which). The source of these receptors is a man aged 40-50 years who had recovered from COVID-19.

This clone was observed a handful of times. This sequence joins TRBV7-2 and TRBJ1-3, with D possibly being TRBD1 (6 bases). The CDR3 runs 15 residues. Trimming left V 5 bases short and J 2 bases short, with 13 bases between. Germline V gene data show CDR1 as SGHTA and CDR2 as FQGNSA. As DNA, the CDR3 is TGTGCCAGCAGCCTAACGACAGGCACTGGAAACACCATATATTTT. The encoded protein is CASSLTTGTGNTIYF. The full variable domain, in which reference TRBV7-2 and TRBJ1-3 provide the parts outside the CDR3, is GAGVSQSPSNKVTEKGKDVELRCDPISGHTALYWYRQSLGQGLEFLIYFQGNSAPDKSGLPSDRFSAERTGGSVSTLTIQRTQQEDSAVYLCASSLTTGTGNTIYFGEGSWLTVV.

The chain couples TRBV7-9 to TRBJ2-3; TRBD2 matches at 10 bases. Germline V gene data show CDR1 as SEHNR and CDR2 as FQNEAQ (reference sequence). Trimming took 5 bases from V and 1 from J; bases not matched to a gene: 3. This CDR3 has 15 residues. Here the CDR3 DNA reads TGTGCCAGCAGCGCCGGGACTAGCGGCACAGATACGCAGTATTTT. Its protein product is CASSAGTSGTDTQYF.

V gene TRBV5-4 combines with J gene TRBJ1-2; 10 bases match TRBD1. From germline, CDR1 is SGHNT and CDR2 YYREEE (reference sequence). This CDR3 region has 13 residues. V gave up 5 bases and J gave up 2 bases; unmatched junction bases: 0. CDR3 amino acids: CASRGQGNYGYTF. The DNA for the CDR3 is TGTGCCAGCAGGGGACAGGGGAACTATGGCTACACCTTC.

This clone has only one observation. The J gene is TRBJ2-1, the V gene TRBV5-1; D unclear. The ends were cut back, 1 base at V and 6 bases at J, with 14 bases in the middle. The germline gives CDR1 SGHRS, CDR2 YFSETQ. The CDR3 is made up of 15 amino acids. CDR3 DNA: TGCGCCAGCAGCTTGAGGAGCGATGCTAGCAATGAGCAGTTCTTC. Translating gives CASSLRSDASNEQFF.

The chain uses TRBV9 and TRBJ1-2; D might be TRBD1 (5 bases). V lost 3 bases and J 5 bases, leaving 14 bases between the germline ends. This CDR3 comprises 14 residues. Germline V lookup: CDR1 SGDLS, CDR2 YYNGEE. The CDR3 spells CASSGRQPGYGYTF. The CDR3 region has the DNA TGTGCCAGCAGCGGCAGACAACCAGGGTATGGCTACACCTTC. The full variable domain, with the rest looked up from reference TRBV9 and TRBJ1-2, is DSGVTQTPKHLITATGQRVTLRCSPRSGDLSVYWYQQSLDQGLQFLIQYYNGEERAKGNILERFSAQQFPDLHSELNLSSLELGDSALYFCASSGRQPGYGYTFGSGTRLTVV.

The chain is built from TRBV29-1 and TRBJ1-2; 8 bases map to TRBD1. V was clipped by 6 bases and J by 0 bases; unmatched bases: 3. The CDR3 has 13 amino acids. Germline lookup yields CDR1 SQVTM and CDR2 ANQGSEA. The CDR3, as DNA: TGCAGCGTATGGGGACAGGCTAACTATGGCTACACCTTC. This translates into CSVWGQANYGYTF.

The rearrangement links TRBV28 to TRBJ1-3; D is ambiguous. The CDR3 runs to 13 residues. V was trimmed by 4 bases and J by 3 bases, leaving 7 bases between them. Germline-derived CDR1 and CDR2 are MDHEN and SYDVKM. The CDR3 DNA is TGTGCCAGCAGTTCCCTAATTGGAAACACCATATATTTT. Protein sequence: CASSSLIGNTIYF.